The text below deals with one T cell receptor (beta chain). What it recognizes is unknown. The entry originates in a study of T cell responses to AZD1222 COVID-19 vaccine. Overall study results and limits: Repertoires in all cases were sampled only once the peak T cell response had passed.

CDR1 is WNHNN, CDR2 SYGVQD, per germline (reference sequence). The CDR3 length is 15 residues. The V end lost 3 bases, the J end lost 4 bases, and 12 bases lay between the germline ends. Only in-frame clones appear in the TCRdb table, and some are missing; sequencing was by immunoSEQ multiplex PCR. The repertoire holds 90,000 to 150,000 clones, with 91% as singletons. The sequences come from peripheral blood, collected on day 0 of AZD1222 vaccination. The sequence derives from an adult in good health. The V and J genes are TRBV10-1 and TRBJ2-2; D uncertain. DNA for the CDR3: TGCGCCAGCAGTGATTTAGGGTCGGGCACCGGGGAGCTGTTTTTT. The encoded protein is CASSDLGSGTGELFF.